One and the same sample provided the 10 T cell receptor beta chains below, sequenced in a study of Ad26.COV2.S vaccination and SARS-CoV-2 variants. As to treatment: some 20 received Ad26.COV2.S at low or high dose, single or two shots; about 5 received placebo; per-sample allocation not given. Sampling was performed 63 days after the first vaccine or placebo injection. Assay: immunoSEQ multiplex PCR; the TCRdb copy retains only in-frame clones and omits some. Here the sample spans around 300,000 clones, about 87% being singletons. This specimen was peripheral blood, taken in a trial of Ad26.COV2.S vaccine versus placebo. These receptors all come from a person between 18 and 65 years old who received the Ad26.COV2.S COVID-19 vaccine or a placebo.

Here the CDR3 DNA reads TGTGCCAGCAGTTTATTCCCAGGGGCGGGCACCGGGGAGCTGTTTTTT. It yields the protein CASSLFPGAGTGELFF. The chain is built from TRBV28 and TRBJ2-2; a possible D gene is TRBD1 (6 bases). CDR3 length equals 16 residues. Between the trimmed V and J ends, which lost 1 base and 4 bases, there was a span of 13 bases. From germline, CDR1 is MDHEN and CDR2 SYDVKM.

V gene TRBV11-3 combines with J gene TRBJ1-1, with 10 bases aligning to TRBD1. Germline lookup yields CDR1 SGHNT and CDR2 YENEEA. This CDR3 contains 16 residues. After removal of 3 bases from V and 3 bases from J, the junction contained 7 bases not matched to a gene. CDR3 region: CASSFSGTGADTEAFF. DNA for the CDR3: TGTGCCAGCAGCTTTTCAGGGACAGGGGCGGACACTGAAGCTTTCTTT.

DNA of the CDR3: TGTGCCAGCAGCTCCTTAGCGGGGTATTACTACGAGCAGTACTTC. Protein sequence: CASSSLAGYYYEQYF. The rearrangement links TRBV7-8 to TRBJ2-7; 8 nucleotides agree with TRBD2. The CDR3 length is 15 residues. Trimming cost V 4 bases and J 3 bases; bases outside gene matches: 8. Germline CDR1 reads SGHVS; CDR2 reads FQNEAQ.

The chain is built from TRBV9 and TRBJ2-2; the D call may be TRBD1 or TRBD2 (5 bases each). Trimming stripped 2 bases from V and 5 bases from J, with 13 bases between. This CDR3 spans 15 amino acids. The germline V gene encodes CDR1 SGDLS and CDR2 YYNGEE. The CDR3 DNA reads as TGTGCCAGCAGCGTTCCTGGGACGGGGACCGGGGAGCTGTTTTTT. This codes for CASSVPGTGTGELFF.

The chain couples TRBV5-4 to TRBJ2-5; a weak D match, TRBD2 (7 bases). Germline CDR1 reads SGHNT; CDR2 reads YYREEE (reference sequence). V was pared by 4 bases and J by 1 base, with 14 bases between. The CDR3 length is 15 residues. CDR3 coding DNA: TGTGCCAGCAGCGGGGGGGGCGTCCGCCAAGAGACCCAGTACTTC. Translating gives CASSGGGVRQETQYF.

V gene TRBV18 combines with J gene TRBJ1-1, with D perhaps TRBD1 (5 bases). The ends were cut back, 0 bases at V and 8 bases at J, with 19 bases in the middle. This CDR3 has 16 amino acids. Germline CDR1 is KGHSH and CDR2 is LQKENI. This chain's CDR3 is CASSPPWGEEHLEAFF. CDR3 nucleotide sequence: TGTGCCAGCTCACCACCCTGGGGGGAGGAACACCTCGAAGCTTTCTTT. Together with reference TRBV18 and TRBJ1-1, the CDR3 gives the full variable domain: NAGVMQNPRHLVRRRGQEARLRCSPMKGHSHVYWYRQLPEEGLKFMVYLQKENIIDESGMPKERFSAEFPKEGPSILRIQQVVRGDSAAYFCASSPPWGEEHLEAFFGQGTRLTVV.

This chain links TRBV3-1 (or the pseudogene TRBV3-2) with TRBJ2-7; D is uncertain. Germline-derived CDR1 and CDR2 are LGHDT and YNNKEL (reference sequence). V lost 4 bases and J lost 2, with 15 bases in between. CDR3 length: 15 amino acids. The CDR3 sequence is CASSPTPTRPYEQYF. CDR3 nucleotide sequence: TGTGCCAGCAGCCCGACACCTACCCGTCCCTACGAGCAGTACTTC.

V usage is TRBV4-3 and J usage is TRBJ1-2; the D is unclear. This CDR3 comprises 13 residues. With 4 bases removed from V and 8 bases from J, the gap between germline ends came to 14 bases. Germline V CDR1 and CDR2: LGHNA, YSLEER. In DNA form, the CDR3 reads TGCGCCAGCAGCCGGGGAGGTCCGGGAGGCTACACCTTC. Its translation is CASSRGGPGGYTF.

The rearrangement links TRBV19 to TRBJ1-5, with D perhaps matching TRBD1 (5 bases). Germline CDR1 is LNHDA and CDR2 is SQIVND (reference sequence). The CDR3 contains 16 residues. V lost 7 bases and J 2 bases, leaving 18 bases between the germline ends. The CDR3 coding sequence is TGTGCCAGTACTCAGCGAAGTTGGGGGGGCAATCAGCCCCAGCATTTT. It codes for CASTQRSWGGNQPQHF.

The chain links TRBV7-8 to TRBJ1-1; D gene ambiguous. V lost 1 base to trimming and J lost 1 base, with 4 bases between them. This CDR3 comprises 13 residues. Per germline, CDR1 SGHVS and CDR2 FQNEAQ. The CDR3 here is CASSLGRNTEAFF. As DNA, the CDR3 is TGTGCCAGCAGCTTAGGACGGAACACTGAAGCTTTCTTT. Full variable domain (remainder filled in from reference TRBV7-8 and TRBJ1-1): GAGVSQSPRYKVAKRGQDVALRCDPISGHVSLFWYQQALGQGPEFLTYFQNEAQLDKSGLPSDRFFAERPEGSVSTLKIQRTQQEDSAVYLCASSLGRNTEAFFGQGTRLTVV.